One sample yielded the 23 T cell receptor beta chains listed below, sequenced in a study of blood T cell repertoires in COVID-19. Repertoires were generated with immunoSEQ multiplex PCR, while TCRdb's copy carries only in-frame clones and drops some. The sample contains 200,000 to 300,000 clones, approximately 86% of which appear only once. Sample: PBMCs or T cells enriched from blood (not recorded which). These receptors originate from a woman younger than 30 who had recovered from COVID-19.

The chain uses TRBV5-4 and TRBJ2-1; the match to TRBD1 covers 9 bases. Germline V gene sequence: CDR1 SGHNT, CDR2 YYREEE (reference sequence). V was clipped by 5 bases and J by 9 bases; unmatched bases: 9. The CDR3 length is 14 residues. CDR3 protein: CASRGGQGEGEQFF. The CDR3 DNA reads TGTGCCAGCAGGGGGGGACAGGGAGAAGGTGAGCAGTTCTTC. Full variable domain (outside the CDR3, taken from reference TRBV5-4 and TRBJ2-1): ETGVTQSPTHLIKTRGQQVTLRCSSQSGHNTVSWYQQALGQGPQFIFQYYREEENGRGNFPPRFSGLQFPNYSSELNVNALELDDSALYLCASRGGQGEGEQFFGPGTRLTVL.

The chain is built from TRBV11-2 and TRBJ2-3; 7 bases map to TRBD2. V dropped 5 bases and J dropped 2; count of bases not matched to a gene: 10. Germline values: CDR1 SGHAT, CDR2 FQNNGV. The CDR3 is 16 residues long. CDR3 in DNA: TGTGCCAGCAGCACTCGTGGTAGCGGGTACACAGATACGCAGTATTTT. Translated: CASSTRGSGYTDTQYF.

This clone was counted a few times. The gene calls are TRBV6-6 and TRBJ1-4; 8 bases agree with TRBD1. The junction had 8 bases not matched to a gene; V was cut back by 5 bases and J by 0 bases. The germline V gene encodes CDR1 MNHNY and CDR2 SVGAGI (reference sequence). The CDR3 loop spans 17 amino acids. For the CDR3, the DNA is TGTGCCAGCAGTCCACGGGACAGGCCTTCAACTAATGAAAAACTGTTTTTT. As protein: CASSPRDRPSTNEKLFF.

The chain links TRBV7-9 to TRBJ2-2; 14 bases align to TRBD2. The CDR3 is 16 amino acids. Trimming at V came to 4 bases and at J to 6 bases, leaving 4 bases not matched to a gene. The germline V gene has CDR1 SEHNR and CDR2 FQNEAQ (reference sequence). CDR3 protein: CASSSRLAGGSGELFF. CDR3 DNA: TGTGCCAGCAGCTCGCGACTAGCGGGGGGGTCCGGGGAGCTGTTTTTT. The full variable domain, its missing parts supplied by reference TRBV7-9 and TRBJ2-2, is DTGVSQNPRHKITKRGQNVTFRCDPISEHNRLYWYRQTLGQGPEFLTYFQNEAQLEKSRLLSDRFSAERPKGSFSTLEIQRTEQGDSAMYLCASSSRLAGGSGELFFGEGSRLTVL.

The chain uses TRBV11-2 and TRBJ2-3, with D possibly TRBD1 on 5 matching bases. V was trimmed by 10 bases and J by 0 bases, leaving 11 bases between them. Germline assignment: CDR1 SGHAT and CDR2 FQNNGV. This CDR3 is 13 amino acids long. The CDR3 protein is CATNRPSTDTQYF. Written as DNA, the CDR3 is TGTGCCACCAACAGGCCTAGCACAGATACGCAGTATTTT.

The CDR3 loop reads CASSRGSGGRDNEQFF. As DNA, the CDR3 is TGTGCCAGCAGCCGCGGGTCGGGGGGGCGAGACAATGAGCAGTTCTTC. This chain connects TRBV7-2 to TRBJ2-1; 8 positions agree with TRBD2. The CDR3 is 16 residues long. Trimming at V came to 5 bases and at J to 5 bases, leaving 11 bases not matched to a gene. CDR1 is SGHTA and CDR2 is FQGNSA in the germline V gene.

The chain recombines TRBV9 with TRBJ2-1; D gene unclear. The CDR3 runs 14 residues. CDR1 and CDR2 from the germline V gene are SGDLS and YYNGEE. V dropped 0 bases and J dropped 7 bases, with 11 bases sitting between them. CDR3 DNA sequence: TGTGCCAGCAGCGTAGACCCGAGCAGGAATGAGCAGTTCTTC. Its protein is CASSVDPSRNEQFF. The complete variable domain, with remaining parts taken from reference TRBV9 and TRBJ2-1, reads DSGVTQTPKHLITATGQRVTLRCSPRSGDLSVYWYQQSLDQGLQFLIQYYNGEERAKGNILERFSAQQFPDLHSELNLSSLELGDSALYFCASSVDPSRNEQFFGPGTRLTVL.

The rearrangement joins TRBV5-1 to TRBJ2-3; D unclear. There are 12 residues in the CDR3. Germline lookup yields CDR1 SGHRS and CDR2 YFSETQ. Trimming shortened V by 1 base and J by 5 bases, and 5 bases separated the two germline ends. CDR3 loop: CASSLSRDTQYF. Here the CDR3 DNA reads TGCGCCAGCAGCTTGTCGCGAGATACGCAGTATTTT.

This chain joins TRBV24-1 and TRBJ2-1; 10 bases line up with TRBD2. V shed 6 bases, J shed 6 bases, and the junction held 10 bases outside the gene matches. Germline CDR1 KGHDR, CDR2 SFDVKD. The CDR3 loop spans 16 amino acids. The CDR3 sequence: CATSKGSGGAPNEQFF. The CDR3 DNA follows: TGTGCCACCAGTAAAGGCAGCGGGGGGGCCCCCAATGAGCAGTTCTTC.

This clone was recorded once. The chain carries TRBV10-3 and TRBJ2-7; 8 nucleotides line up with TRBD2. Germline V gene sequence: CDR1 ENHRY, CDR2 SYGVKD. With V trimmed by 10 bases and J by 4 bases, 9 bases remained unmatched. This CDR3 contains 13 residues. The CDR3: CATRPAGVYEQYF. The CDR3 nucleotides are TGTGCCACCCGTCCAGCGGGAGTTTACGAGCAGTACTTC.

This clone was observed a single time. The chain employs TRBV5-5 and TRBJ1-4; 7 nucleotides agree with TRBD1. V was pared by 2 bases and J by 7 bases, with 2 bases of the junction left unmatched. This CDR3 comprises 13 residues. The germline gives CDR1 SGHKS, CDR2 YYEKEE (reference sequence). The DNA for the CDR3 is TGTGCCAGCAGCTTCCCAGGGGGTGAAAAACTGTTTTTT. The encoded protein is CASSFPGGEKLFF.

The chain joins TRBV2 to TRBJ2-7; maybe TRBD1 (6 bases). V dropped 6 bases and J dropped 3 bases, with 18 bases sitting between them. The CDR3 is 15 amino acids. Germline V lookup: CDR1 SNHLY, CDR2 FYNNEI. As DNA, the CDR3 is TGTGCCAGCAGCCCCCTGGTAACAGGGTTCTACGAGCAGTACTTC. This encodes CASSPLVTGFYEQYF.

The chain has TRBV5-4 and TRBJ2-1; 16 nucleotides line up with TRBD2. The CDR3 is 17 amino acids. Losses at the gene ends were 4 bases for V and 7 bases for J; bases not matched to a gene: 8. The germline V gene has CDR1 SGHNT and CDR2 YYREEE (reference sequence). This CDR3 reads CASSRGTSGRAGNEQFF. Here the CDR3 DNA reads TGTGCCAGCAGCCGCGGGACTAGCGGGAGGGCGGGGAATGAGCAGTTCTTC. The full variable domain, completed using reference TRBV5-4 and TRBJ2-1, is ETGVTQSPTHLIKTRGQQVTLRCSSQSGHNTVSWYQQALGQGPQFIFQYYREEENGRGNFPPRFSGLQFPNYSSELNVNALELDDSALYLCASSRGTSGRAGNEQFFGPGTRLTVL.

The chain links TRBV18 to TRBJ2-7; perhaps TRBD1 as D (6 bases). Trimming cost V 8 bases and J 6 bases, with 23 bases left between them. The CDR3 is 15 residues long. Germline-derived CDR1 and CDR2 are KGHSH and LQKENI. CDR3 protein: CASHLSPAGAGEQYF. The CDR3 nucleotides are TGTGCCAGCCACCTAAGTCCAGCAGGGGCGGGCGAGCAGTACTTC.

This chain connects TRBV5-4 to TRBJ2-1; 12 bases are a match to TRBD2. The junction had 3 bases not matched to a gene; V was cut back by 3 bases and J by 8 bases. Per the germline V gene, CDR1 is SGHNT and CDR2 is YYREEE (reference sequence). The CDR3 has 14 amino acids. In nucleotides, the CDR3 is TGTGCCAGCAGCTCTAGCGGGAGGGCCTATGAGCAGTTCTTC. Translation gives CASSSSGRAYEQFF.

This clone was counted between two and nine times. The chain employs TRBV15 and TRBJ1-6; D gene unclear. Germline V gives CDR1 LNHNV, CDR2 YYDKDF (reference sequence). Trimming pared 0 bases from V and 5 bases from J, leaving 5 bases between. This CDR3 is 14 amino acids long. The CDR3 region is CATSRDQNNSPLHF. The CDR3 DNA reads as TGTGCCACCAGCAGAGATCAAAATAATTCACCCCTCCACTTT.

The rearrangement joins TRBV5-1 to TRBJ1-5; a possible D gene is TRBD1 (6 bases). Per germline, CDR1 SGHRS and CDR2 YFSETQ. The CDR3 is 14 residues long. The V gene lost 0 bases and the J gene lost 7 bases, with 11 bases spanning the gap. The CDR3: CASSLGQVDQPQHF. For the CDR3, the DNA is TGCGCCAGCAGCTTGGGACAGGTGGACCAGCCCCAGCATTTT.

J is TRBJ1-6 and V is TRBV28; 9 bases match TRBD1. The germline CDR1 and CDR2 sequences are MDHEN and SYDVKM. There are 17 residues in the CDR3. V dropped 5 bases and J dropped 5; count of bases not matched to a gene: 10. The CDR3 reads CASSLIQGAANNSPLHF. CDR3 coding DNA: TGTGCCAGCAGTCTGATACAGGGGGCCGCTAATAATTCACCCCTCCACTTT.

This chain connects TRBV15 to TRBJ2-1; a weak D match, TRBD2 (5 bases). V gave up 4 bases and J gave up 5 bases, with 12 bases separating them. The germline gives CDR1 LNHNV, CDR2 YYDKDF (reference sequence). CDR3 length: 14 residues. CDR3 amino acids: CATSKERLDNEQFF. The CDR3, as DNA: TGTGCCACCAGCAAAGAGCGGCTAGACAATGAGCAGTTCTTC.

The V and J genes are TRBV7-8 and TRBJ2-3; the D is unclear. The CDR3 consists of 15 residues. Deletions cut 5 bases from V and 6 bases from J, with 18 bases between. CDR1 and CDR2 from the germline V gene are SGHVS and FQNEAQ. The DNA for the CDR3 is TGTGCCAGCAGCAATAAGAACTTAGAGTGGGATACGCAGTATTTT. As protein: CASSNKNLEWDTQYF.

The V call is TRBV7-9, the J call TRBJ1-3; maybe TRBD1 (6 bases). The CDR3 is 15 amino acids. The V gene's germline CDR1 is SEHNR and CDR2 FQNEAQ (reference sequence). V lost 4 bases, J lost 0 bases, and 10 bases lay in between. As DNA, the CDR3 is TGTGCCAGCAGCTCCCAGGGGAACTCTGGAAACACCATATATTTT. It yields the protein CASSSQGNSGNTIYF.

The chain combines TRBV19 with TRBJ1-2; weak D call: TRBD1 (5 bases). Germline V gene sequence: CDR1 LNHDA, CDR2 SQIVND (reference sequence). Deletions cut 6 bases from V and 4 bases from J, with 18 bases between. This CDR3 is 15 amino acids long. The CDR3 here is CASRWSGQGRYGYTF. CDR3 DNA: TGTGCCAGTAGATGGTCGGGCCAGGGTCGCTATGGCTACACCTTC.

The J gene is TRBJ1-5, the V gene TRBV19; possible D gene TRBD1, 5 bases. The CDR3 is 16 amino acids. Germline values: CDR1 LNHDA, CDR2 SQIVND (reference sequence). The V end lost 1 base, the J end lost 3 bases, and 13 bases lay between the germline ends. The CDR3 bases are TGTGCCAGTAGTATAGTCGGAGGGGCCCTCAATCAGCCCCAGCATTTT. Translated: CASSIVGGALNQPQHF.